This T cell receptor (beta chain) was captured by sequencing in a study of cytomegalovirus exposure and HLA in healthy donors. Regarding the study as a whole: Some TCR beta chains (about 170 of them) were listed as cytomegalovirus-associated. TCR sequences were mostly rare, though some public TCRs occurred in many donors.

As concerns this clone: Antigen specificity is unknown.

The donors were in the approximately 130-subject validation cohort, distinct from the 666-subject first cohort. Clones were sequenced by immunoSEQ multiplex PCR, and TCRdb holds only the in-frame ones, with some missing. Among some 69,000 clones listed, roughly 95% were seen once. The sequencing sample was made of PBMCs. The TCR comes from a woman between 18 and 29 years old in good health and CMV-seropositive.

As DNA, the CDR3 is TGTGCCAGCAGTTTCGAAACCGGGACTAGGGATACGCAGTATTTT. Translation gives CASSFETGTRDTQYF. This sequence joins TRBV6-5 and TRBJ2-3; 8 positions match TRBD2. Germline values: CDR1 MNHEY, CDR2 SVGAGI. V dropped 4 bases and J dropped 6; count of bases not matched to a gene: 9. The CDR3 covers 15 residues.